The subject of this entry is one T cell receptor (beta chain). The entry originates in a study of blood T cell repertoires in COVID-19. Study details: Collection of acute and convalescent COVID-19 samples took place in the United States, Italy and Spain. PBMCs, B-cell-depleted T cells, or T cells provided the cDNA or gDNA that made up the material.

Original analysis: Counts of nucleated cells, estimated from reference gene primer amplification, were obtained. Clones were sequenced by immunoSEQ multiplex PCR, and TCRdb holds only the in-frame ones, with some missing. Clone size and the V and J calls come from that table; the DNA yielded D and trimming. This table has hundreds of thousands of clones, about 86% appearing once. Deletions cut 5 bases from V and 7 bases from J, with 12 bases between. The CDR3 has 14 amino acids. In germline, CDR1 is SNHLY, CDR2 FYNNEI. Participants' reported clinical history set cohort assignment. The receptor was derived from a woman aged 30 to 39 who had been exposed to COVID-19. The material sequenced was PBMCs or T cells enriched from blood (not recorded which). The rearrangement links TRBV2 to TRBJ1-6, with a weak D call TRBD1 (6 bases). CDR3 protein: CASSSTGRNSPLHF. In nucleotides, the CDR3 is TGTGCCAGCAGTTCGACAGGCCGAAATTCACCCCTCCACTTT.